The rows below give T cell receptor beta chains drawn from one sample of a study of cytomegalovirus exposure and HLA in healthy donors. The table came from immunoSEQ multiplex PCR; TCRdb's copy has only in-frame clones and leaves some out. Of roughly 150,000 clones listed, around 65% were seen once; the top ten hold 2.5% to 3.5%. Sequencing was performed on PBMCs. These receptors all stem from a woman in her twenties or thirties in good health and CMV-seropositive. Each CDR3 is given with its conserved first and last residue. A D gene is named only where the DNA matches it firmly. The size field is filled for only some rows; it gives once, few, many or a size class.

v_call	j_call	d_call	clone_size	cdr3_nt	cdr3_aa
TRBV18	TRBJ1-1	-	-	TGTGCCAGCTCACCACCGGCGGGGACTGAAGCTTTCTTT	CASSPPAGTEAFF
TRBV4-1	TRBJ1-5	TRBD1	-	TGCGCCAGCAGCCCACGGACAGGGAGTAGCAATCAGCCCCAGCATTTT	CASSPRTGSSNQPQHF
TRBV5-4	TRBJ1-2	-	few	TGTGCCAGCAGCCCAGGAGGCGGCTACACCTTC	CASSPGGGYTF
TRBV6-1	TRBJ2-7	TRBD1	-	TGTGCCAGCGTTTTAGGGGGCCTCTCCTACGAGCAGTACTTC	CASVLGGLSYEQYF
TRBV19	TRBJ2-2	-	-	TGTGCCAGTAGTTCTGGGCAGGCCAACACCGGGGAGCTGTTTTTT	CASSSGQANTGELFF
TRBV11-3	TRBJ2-1	TRBD2	-	TGTGCCAGCAGCTCAGGACTAGAACAGTTCTTC	CASSSGLEQFF
TRBV7-8	TRBJ2-7	-	-	TGTGCCAGCAGCTTTACTGATTACGAGCAGTACTTC	CASSFTDYEQYF
TRBV15	TRBJ1-2	-	-	TGTGCCACCAGCAGAGACAGGGTTAGTTACGGCTACACCTTC	CATSRDRVSYGYTF
TRBV4-1	TRBJ1-1	TRBD1	once	TGCGCCAGCAGCCAGTACAGGGGTGCTGAAGCTTTCTTT	CASSQYRGAEAFF
TRBV15	TRBJ1-3	TRBD1	few	TGTGCCACCAGCAGAGATTGGGGACAGGGGGCTGGAAACACCATATATTTT	CATSRDWGQGAGNTIYF
TRBV9	TRBJ1-2	TRBD1	-	TGTGCCAGCAGCAACGACAGGGGGCCGGAAGGCTACACCTTC	CASSNDRGPEGYTF
TRBV30	TRBJ1-2	-	-	TGTGCCTGGACCTACAGGGCATATAATGGCTACACCTTC	CAWTYRAYNGYTF
TRBV29-1	TRBJ1-2	-	-	TGCAGCGCCCGAACCGGACTGTACTTTCCTGTGGGGTTC	CSARTGLYFPVGF
TRBV5-4	TRBJ1-2	-	-	TGTGCCAGCAGCTTTAGGTTCGAGGGTTATGGCTACACCTTC	CASSFRFEGYGYTF
TRBV5-6	TRBJ1-3	-	-	TGTGCCAGCAGCTCGGGAGTTATTGCTGGAAACACCATATATTTT	CASSSGVIAGNTIYF
TRBV11-2	TRBJ2-2	TRBD2	once	TGTGCCAGCAGCTCTTTAGCGGGAGCCACCGGGGAGCTGTTTTTT	CASSSLAGATGELFF
TRBV2	TRBJ2-2	-	-	TGTGCCAGCAGACAGGGAAGCAACACCGGGGAGCTGTTTTTT	CASRQGSNTGELFF
TRBV6-1	TRBJ1-5	TRBD1	-	TGTGCCAGCATCCTAGGACAGGGGGAAAATCAGCCCCAGCATTTT	CASILGQGENQPQHF
TRBV29-1	TRBJ1-3	-	-	TGCAGCGTTCGTTCTGCCGGGGATTCTGGAAACACCATATATTTT	CSVRSAGDSGNTIYF
TRBV5-1	TRBJ2-7	-	-	TGCGCCAGCAGCTTGGCCGGGGGACAGAACCCCTACGAGCAGTACTTC	CASSLAGGQNPYEQYF
TRBV6-5	TRBJ2-1	TRBD2	-	TGTGCCAGCAGTTACTTTCGCGGGGGGAAATATGAGCAGTTCTTC	CASSYFRGGKYEQFF
TRBV5-1	TRBJ2-2	-	-	TGCGCCAGCAGAGGGGCGGACACCGGGGAGCTGTTTTTT	CASRGADTGELFF
TRBV10-2	TRBJ2-7	TRBD2	few	TGCGCCAGCAGTGGGCTAGCGGGAGCCGAGCAGTACTTC	CASSGLAGAEQYF
TRBV30	TRBJ1-5	-	-	TGTGCCTGGAGTCTTACAGGGACCCGTCAGCCCCAGCATTTT	CAWSLTGTRQPQHF
TRBV9	TRBJ1-6	TRBD1	once	TGTGCCAGCAGCGTCTCCCCGGGGACAGGGGATTCACCCCTCCACTTT	CASSVSPGTGDSPLHF
TRBV5-1	TRBJ2-7	TRBD1	-	TGCGCCAGCAGCTTGGCCGGGACAGGGGCAGGCGAGCAGTACTTC	CASSLAGTGAGEQYF
TRBV7-9	TRBJ2-7	-	few	TGTGCCAGCAGCTTACTCTACGAGCAGTACTTC	CASSLLYEQYF
TRBV2	TRBJ1-5	TRBD1	-	TGTGCCAGCAGTGCAGGGGGCGCGTTTCAGCCCCAGCATTTT	CASSAGGAFQPQHF
TRBV27	TRBJ2-5	-	-	TGTGCCAGCAGTTTGTATCGGCAAGAGACCCAGTACTTC	CASSLYRQETQYF
TRBV7-9	TRBJ2-7	TRBD2	-	TGTGCCAGCAGCTTTCGCGGGAGCGGAGCCTACGAGCAGTACTTC	CASSFRGSGAYEQYF
TRBV2	TRBJ2-7	TRBD1	-	TGTGCCAGCAGTGAAAGGGGACAGGGGTATTCCTACGAGCAGTACTTC	CASSERGQGYSYEQYF
TRBV7-2	TRBJ1-2	-	few	TGTGCCAGCAGCTTGGGGGCCGACTATGGCTACACCTTC	CASSLGADYGYTF
TRBV28	TRBJ2-7	TRBD1	-	TGTGCCAGCAGGGCCTCCGGGACAGGGGGCCGCGAGCAGTACTTC	CASRASGTGGREQYF
TRBV5-5	TRBJ1-3	-	-	TGTGCCAGCAGCTTGGACAGTTCAAACACCATATATTTT	CASSLDSSNTIYF
TRBV7-2	TRBJ1-5	-	few	TGTGCCAGCAGCCTATGGGGGCCACCCAGCAATCAGCCCCAGCATTTT	CASSLWGPPSNQPQHF
TRBV6-4	TRBJ2-1	TRBD2	-	TGTGCCAGCAGCATGACTAGCGGGGTCTACAATGAGCAGTTCTTC	CASSMTSGVYNEQFF